This section outlines one T cell receptor (beta chain) sequence together with its context. Its specificity is unknown. The source of the sample is a study of identical twins. General study findings and limits: There were fewer insertions in abundant cord blood beta clonotypes, but memory repertoires showed no such pattern.

Each CDR3 protein is one row after TCRdb ran MiXCR on the 5' RACE reads. The sample holds hundreds of thousands of distinct CDR3 sequences, 18% seen once. Germline-derived CDR1 and CDR2 are SQVTM and ANQGSEA. CDR3 size: 11 residues. Trimming at V came to 6 bases and at J to 9 bases, leaving 5 bases not matched to a gene. The sample was also reused in another study, on T cells expressing NK-cell markers.

Sequencing was carried out using PBMCs. This sequence was found in a woman aged 18-29 years in good health. The rearrangement links TRBV29-1 to TRBJ2-1; 7 bases agree with TRBD2. The CDR3 protein is CSVRLAGEQFF. The CDR3 DNA sequence: TGCAGCGTGAGACTAGCTGGTGAGCAGTTCTTC.